This passage covers 20 T cell receptor beta chains from one sample sequenced in a study of molecular identifiers for immune sequencing clone quantification (dated 2018 in TCRdb). Library generation was performed with PCR. The instrument given in TCRdb is Illumina HiSeq 4000. The public reads were quality trimmed at Q25 with fastp and then assembled into clones with MiXCR by TCRdb, keeping productive beta chains. Here each entry gathers all rows of one CDR3 protein and keeps the most common genes and DNA. The sample includes about 640,000 distinct CDR3 sequences, with less than 20% observed a single time. Of the sample, around 0.9% is held by the ten largest clones. Material: naive CD8+ T cells from blood, with Jurkat cell RNA spiked in. This specimen's cell subset or site label, interpreted: FACS-sorted CD8+CD4-CCR7+CD45RA+ naive T cells. The receptors stem from a human donor in good health. Some libraries in this study had Jurkat cell RNA spiked in.

This clonotype was seen more than once but under ten times. The chain recombines TRBV7-8 with TRBJ2-7, with D perhaps matching TRBD2 (5 bases). V was pared by 2 bases and J by 0 bases, with 11 bases between. Germline CDR1 and CDR2: SGHVS and FQNEAQ. This CDR3 has 15 amino acids. CDR3: CASSLSRAFSYEQYF. CDR3 nucleotides: TGTGCCAGCAGCTTATCGCGGGCTTTCTCCTACGAGCAGTACTTC.

Ten or more counts support this clonotype. The chain combines TRBV6-2 or TRBV6-3 with TRBJ2-2; TRBD2 agrees at 8 bases. The CDR3 has 13 residues. Germline loops: CDR1 MNHEY, CDR2 SVGEGT. V shed 6 bases and J 6 bases; nucleotides not matched to a gene: 3. DNA of the CDR3: TGTGCCAGCAGCCCCGGGGGGGCCGGGGAGCTGTTTTTT. It codes for CASSPGGAGELFF.

The table lists this clonotype with many counts. This chain connects TRBV30 to TRBJ2-1, with 9 bases matching TRBD2. CDR3 size: 11 residues. The J segment lost 11 bases and the V segment lost 6 bases, leaving 5 bases of the junction unmatched. The germline CDR1 and CDR2 sequences are GTSNPN and SVGIG (reference sequence). CDR3: CACLAGGKQFF. DNA of the CDR3: TGTGCCTGCCTGGCGGGGGGGAAGCAGTTCTTC.

This clonotype has at least ten counts. This chain joins TRBV19 and TRBJ2-5; no clear D gene. Trimming removed 7 bases from V and 0 bases from J, with 3 bases in between. The CDR3 is 11 residues long. Germline values: CDR1 LNHDA, CDR2 SQIVND (reference sequence). This CDR3 is CASTDQETQYF. In nucleotides, the CDR3 is TGTGCCAGTACGGACCAAGAGACCCAGTACTTC.

To note about this clonotype: One junction end does not reproduce the germline sequence, and a read error may be involved. The V and J genes are TRBV5-1 and TRBJ2-5; no reliable D call. Germline V gene sequence: CDR1 SGHRS, CDR2 YFSETQ. The CDR3 totals 12 residues. The CDR3 spells CASSLDQETRYF. The CDR3 DNA reads TGCGCCAGCAGCCTCGACCAAGAGACCCGGTACTTC.

A note on this clonotype: A read error may explain this, as a much larger clone is one base away. The V and J genes are TRBV2 and TRBJ1-5; D is ambiguous. Germline-derived CDR1 and CDR2 are SNHLY and FYNNEI. The CDR3 consists of 14 residues. CDR3 DNA: TGTGCCAGCAATAAAGCCCCTAGCAATCAGCCCCAGCGTTTT. Translation gives CASNKAPSNQPQRF. Based on the CDR3 plus reference TRBV2 and TRBJ1-5, the full variable domain is EPEVTQTPSHQVTQMGQEVILRCVPISNHLYFYWYRQILGQKVEFLVSFYNNEISEKSEIFDDQFSVERPDGSNFTLKIRSTKLEDSAMYFCASNKAPSNQPQRFGDGTRLSIL.

Comments on this clonotype: A junction end diverges from the germline sequence, so it may reflect a read error. V and J are TRBV27 and TRBJ1-6; D gene ambiguous. From germline, CDR1 is MNHEY and CDR2 SMNVEV (reference sequence). The length of the CDR3 is 12 residues. CDR3 nucleotides: TGTGCCGGCAGTGACCGAGGATCACCCCTCCACTTT. Translated: CAGSDRGSPLHF.

In regard to this clonotype: A much larger clone lies a single base off, so this may be a read error. The genes are TRBV7-9 and TRBJ2-6; weak D call: TRBD1 (6 bases). Germline CDR1 and CDR2: SEHNR and FQNEAQ (reference sequence). CDR3 length: 15 amino acids. The CDR3 loop is CTSSSTGPGANVLTF. The DNA of the CDR3 is TGTACCAGCAGCTCAACAGGGCCTGGGGCCAACGTCCTGACTTTC.

The table lists this clonotype with many counts. J is TRBJ2-7 and V is TRBV7-2, with 7 bases lining up with TRBD1. This CDR3 spans 15 amino acids. The ends lost 4 bases at V and 3 bases at J; junction bases unmatched: 9. Germline assignment: CDR1 SGHTA and CDR2 FQGNSA. In DNA, the CDR3 is TGTGCCAGCAGCTCACGGGACAGCATCGGCTACGAGCAGTACTTC. Protein product: CASSSRDSIGYEQYF.

This clonotype showed up many times. This rearrangement joins TRBV11-2 to TRBJ2-7; D may be TRBD1 (6 bases). The V end lost 3 bases, the J end lost 3 bases, and 12 bases lay between the germline ends. The germline V gene has CDR1 SGHAT and CDR2 FQNNGV. This CDR3 region has 14 residues. In nucleotides, the CDR3 is TGTGCCAGCAGCTTCGGGACAAATTACTACGAGCAGTACTTC. Translating it yields CASSFGTNYYEQYF.

This clonotype was seen ten or more times. V gene TRBV10-2 combines with J gene TRBJ1-2; D gene ambiguous. Germline-derived CDR1 and CDR2 are WSHSY and SAAADI. The CDR3 spans 14 residues. The germline V and J ends were trimmed by 2 bases and 6 bases, with 13 bases remaining between them. The CDR3 reads CASSEGQIAHGYTF. The CDR3 DNA sequence: TGCGCCAGCAGTGAGGGTCAAATAGCGCATGGCTACACCTTC.

This clonotype has a count of ten or more. The genes are TRBV5-5 and TRBJ2-7, with D possibly TRBD1 on 6 matching bases. There are 14 residues in the CDR3. The V gene lost 0 bases and the J gene lost 3 bases, with 10 bases spanning the gap. CDR1 and CDR2 from the germline V gene are SGHKS and YYEKEE (reference sequence). CDR3 loop: CASSLVGQYYEQYF. The CDR3 DNA reads TGTGCCAGCAGCTTGGTAGGACAGTACTACGAGCAGTACTTC.

The chain has TRBV2 and TRBJ1-4; D ambiguous. The CDR3 length is 13 residues. V was pared by 7 bases and J by 8 bases, with 14 bases between. Looked up from germline, CDR1 is SNHLY and CDR2 is FYNNEI. CDR3 sequence: CASIAGLGEKLFF. As DNA, the CDR3 is TGTGCCAGCATCGCCGGCTTAGGCGAAAAACTGTTTTTT.

This clonotype came up many times. The V and J genes are TRBV7-2 and TRBJ2-7, with D possibly TRBD2 on 7 matching bases. Germline V CDR1 and CDR2: SGHTA, FQGNSA. This CDR3 has 12 amino acids. Trimming shortened V by 5 bases and J by 9 bases, and 14 bases separated the two germline ends. DNA for the CDR3: TGTGCCAGCAGCCCTCAGCGGGACACGCAGTACTTC. It is translated as CASSPQRDTQYF.

Turning to this clonotype: Being one base from a much bigger clone, this may be a read error. The chain uses TRBV27 and TRBJ2-5; 8 bases agree with TRBD2. This CDR3 spans 17 amino acids. CDR1 and CDR2 (germline): MNHEY, SMNVEV (reference sequence). Written as DNA, the CDR3 is TGTGCCAGCAGTTCCCTCTATAGCGGGATAAGCCAAGAGACCCGGTACTTC. This encodes CASSSLYSGISQETRYF.

As concerns this clonotype: In this CDR3 the conserved last residue, phenylalanine or tryptophan, is missing, so a read error is likely. The chain is built from TRBV28 and TRBJ1-1; a possible D gene is TRBD1 (6 bases). The CDR3 has 14 residues. CDR1 is MDHEN and CDR2 is SYDVKM in the germline V gene. CDR3: CASSYGEGVVEAFV. The CDR3 region has the DNA TGCGCCAGCAGTTACGGGGAGGGGGTAGTTGAAGCTTTCGTT.

Worth noting for this clonotype: A much larger clone lies one base from this, so it may be a read error. Given the absence of the conserved phenylalanine or tryptophan at the CDR3 end, a read error is likely. No DNA is shown, since the ends of the CDR3 on it are uncertain; the CDR3 is the one TCRdb lists. V and J are TRBV27 and TRBJ2-2; the D call TRBD1 from the table was never checked on the DNA. The CDR3 adds up to 16 amino acids, both ends counted. CDR1 is MNHEY and CDR2 is SMNVEV in the germline V gene (reference sequence). CDR3 region: CASSLLSAPRSSGMFL.

The chain has TRBV21-1 and TRBJ2-2; the table's D gene call, TRBD1, was not cross checked with the DNA. TRBV21-1 is noted as a pseudogene. The CDR3 runs to 16 residues. The CDR3 spells CASSTRAITNTGELFF. The DNA of the CDR3 is TGTGCCAGCAGCACTCGGGCGATAACGAACACCGGGGAGCTGTTTTTT.

This clonotype has ten or more counts. V is TRBV6-2 or TRBV6-3 and J is TRBJ1-1; possibly TRBD1 for D (6 bases). With 6 bases removed from V and 5 bases from J, the gap between germline ends came to 22 bases. The CDR3 length is 16 residues. Per the germline V gene, CDR1 is MNHEY and CDR2 is SVGEGT. CDR3 residues: CASRHPPQGIGTEAFF. CDR3 coding DNA: TGTGCCAGCAGGCATCCGCCTCAGGGGATCGGGACTGAAGCTTTCTTT.

In regard to this clonotype: Since a much larger clone is just one base distant, this may be a read error. The chain recombines TRBV12-5 with TRBJ1-1, with a possible D match to TRBD1 (5 bases). V was cut by 1 base and J by 4 bases, with 16 bases left in between. This CDR3 is 16 amino acids long. The germline V gene encodes CDR1 LGHNT and CDR2 FRNRAP. The CDR3 nucleotides are TGTGCTAGTGGTTTGGAAGTGGGGGAGCTGAGCACTGAAGCTTTCTTT. It is translated as CASGLEVGELSTEAFF.